The 22 T cell receptor beta chains below come from one sample, sequenced in a study of breast tumors, draining lymph nodes, adjacent tissues. MiXCR, run by TCRdb on the multiplex PCR reads, gives a single entry per CDR3 protein. The sample holds more than 50,000 distinct CDR3 sequences; roughly 40% are singletons and the top ten take over 7.5%. The sequencing sample was made of breast tumor tissue. These receptors originate from a female donor with breast cancer. Some clones in this sample may be carry-over from other donors' samples.

The sample holds many counts of this clonotype. V gene TRBV20-1 combines with J gene TRBJ1-4; the match to TRBD1 covers 10 bases. Trimming at V came to 5 bases and at J to 7 bases, leaving 4 bases not matched to a gene. Looked up from germline, CDR1 is DFQATT and CDR2 is SNEGSKA (reference sequence). The CDR3 contains 13 residues. The CDR3 protein is CSAFGTGVEKLFF. The CDR3 DNA sequence: TGCAGTGCTTTCGGGACAGGGGTTGAAAAACTGTTTTTT.

Worth noting for this clonotype: Since a much larger clone is just one base distant, this may be a read error. This chain links TRBV10-3 with TRBJ1-1; 7 bases map to TRBD1. The CDR3 extends over 15 amino acids. Germline V gene lookup returns CDR1 ENHRY and CDR2 SYGVKD. CDR3 amino acids: CAINESGTANTEAFF. In nucleotides, the CDR3 is TGTGCCATCAATGAGTCCGGGACAGCGAACACTGAAGCTTTCTTT.

This clonotype was counted at least ten times. The chain uses TRBV14 and TRBJ2-2; D is ambiguous. CDR1 is SGHDN, CDR2 FVKESK, per germline. Trimming cost V 2 bases and J 9 bases, with 4 bases left between them. The CDR3 covers 11 residues. CDR3 sequence reads: CASSQYRELFF. The CDR3 DNA sequence: TGTGCCAGCAGCCAATATAGGGAGCTGTTTTTT. Filled out from reference TRBV14 and TRBJ2-2, the complete variable domain reads EAGVTQFPSHSVIEKGQTVTLRCDPISGHDNLYWYRRVMGKEIKFLLHFVKESKQDESGMPNNRFLAERTGGTYSTLKVQPAELEDSGVYFCASSQYRELFFGEGSRLTVL.

This clonotype was seen at least ten times. Just one base apart from a much larger clone, this may be a read error. The chain has TRBV5-8 and TRBJ1-2; D gene ambiguous. The CDR3 runs to 10 residues. From germline, CDR1 is SGHTS and CDR2 YDEGEE. With 2 bases removed from V and 13 bases from J, the gap between germline ends came to 9 bases. Here the CDR3 reads CASSFVDATF. The CDR3 DNA sequence: TGTGCCAGCAGCTTCGTCGACGCCACCTTC.

This clonotype was counted many times. The rearrangement links TRBV11-3 to TRBJ1-6; 9 positions match TRBD1. The J segment lost 3 bases and the V segment lost 5 bases, leaving 8 bases of the junction unmatched. Germline values: CDR1 SGHNT, CDR2 YENEEA. The CDR3 totals 17 residues. Here the CDR3 DNA reads TGTGCCAGCAGCCGCGTCGGACAGGGGTACTATAATTCACCCCTCCACTTT. Amino acid sequence: CASSRVGQGYYNSPLHF.

This clonotype was picked up many times. The CDR3 coding sequence is TGTGCCTGGAGCAGGCCGAAACCAAACACCGGGGAGCTGTTTTTT. It encodes CAWSRPKPNTGELFF. J is TRBJ2-2 and V is TRBV30; D remains ambiguous. The CDR3 sequence is 15 residues long. The germline gives CDR1 GTSNPN, CDR2 SVGIG (reference sequence). Trimming pared 3 bases from V and 2 bases from J, leaving 13 bases between. Full variable domain (rest looked up from reference TRBV30 and TRBJ2-2): SQTIHQWPATLVQPVGSPLSLECTVEGTSNPNLYWYRQAAGRGLQLLFYSVGIGQISSEVPQNLSASRPQDRQFILSSKKLLLSDSGFYLCAWSRPKPNTGELFFGEGSRLTVL.

The chain carries TRBV20-1 and TRBJ2-5; 8 bases agree with TRBD2. Trimming took 6 bases from V and 5 from J; bases not matched to a gene: 8. The CDR3 covers 13 residues. Germline CDR1 DFQATT, CDR2 SNEGSKA (reference sequence). The CDR3 DNA is TGCAGTGCCCTAGGACTAGCTAAGGAGACCCAGTACTTC. It yields the protein CSALGLAKETQYF.

The sample holds many counts of this clonotype. This chain uses TRBV5-8 with TRBJ2-7, with D tentatively TRBD1 (5 bases). V lost 4 bases, J lost 2 bases, and 16 bases lay in between. The CDR3 is 15 amino acids. Germline CDR1 reads SGHTS; CDR2 reads YDEGEE. CDR3 sequence (DNA): TGTGCCAGCAGCCCCCTGGCAGGGTCGCCCTACGAGCAGTACTTC. The encoded protein is CASSPLAGSPYEQYF. Drawing the rest from reference TRBV5-8 and TRBJ2-7, the complete variable domain is EAGVTQSPTHLIKTRGQQATLRCSPISGHTSVYWYQQALGLGLQFLLWYDEGEERNRGNFPPRFSGRQFPNYSSELNVNALELEDSALYLCASSPLAGSPYEQYFGPGTRLTVT.

This clonotype was recorded many times. The chain is built from TRBV14 and TRBJ1-2; 7 nucleotides align to TRBD1. CDR1 SGHDN and CDR2 FVKESK come from the germline V gene. The CDR3 runs to 15 residues. V was clipped by 6 bases and J by 3 bases; unmatched bases: 10. The CDR3 nucleotides read TGTGCCAGCAGTGGGATTTACAGGGGCCACTATGGCTACACCTTC. Encoded protein: CASSGIYRGHYGYTF.

In DNA, the CDR3 is TGCGCCACCTTTTGGGGGAGACTAGCGGGAGGCGGCGAGACCCAGTACTTC. It translates to CATFWGRLAGGGETQYF. This chain uses TRBV10-1 with TRBJ2-5; 13 positions agree with TRBD2. The CDR3 is 17 residues long. Trimming took 10 bases from V and 5 from J; bases not matched to a gene: 16. Germline CDR1 is WNHNN and CDR2 is SYGVQD (reference sequence).

The rearrangement uses TRBV30 and TRBJ2-2; D is unclear. Germline CDR1 GTSNPN, CDR2 SVGIG (reference sequence). The length of the CDR3 is 12 residues. The germline V and J ends were trimmed by 1 base and 8 bases, with 8 bases remaining between them. In DNA, the CDR3 is TGTGCCTGGAGTGAAGAGACAGGGGAGCTGTTTTTT. Amino acid sequence: CAWSEETGELFF.

Of note for this clonotype: A much larger clone lies one base from this, so it may be a read error. CDR3 residues: CASSSRGGTQYF. CDR3 nucleotides: TGTGCCAGCAGCTCCCGGGGGGGTACGCAGTATTTT. The rearrangement uses TRBV7-8 and TRBJ2-3; 8 nucleotides line up with TRBD2. The germline CDR1 and CDR2 sequences are SGHVS and FQNEAQ. The CDR3 has 12 amino acids. After removal of 4 bases from V and 8 bases from J, the junction contained 2 bases not matched to a gene.

For this clonotype: A much bigger clone sits one base away, suggesting this may be a read error. This chain uses TRBV19 with TRBJ1-2, with a possible D match to TRBD1 (6 bases). This CDR3 region has 15 residues. V shed 9 bases and J shed 8 bases, with 25 bases lying between them. CDR1 and CDR2 from the germline V gene are LNHDA and SQIVND (reference sequence). The CDR3 loop reads CASSQKPQGLGGYTF. The CDR3 DNA follows: TGTGCCAGCAGTCAGAAACCCCAGGGGCTCGGAGGCTACACCTTC.

About this clonotype itself: The CDR3 ends on some other residue instead of the conserved phenylalanine or tryptophan, so this is likely a read error. The DNA is omitted, as the CDR3 cannot be located on it reliably, and the CDR3 follows TCRdb's listing. The V gene is TRBV14, the J gene TRBJ2-5; no DNA check was done on the table's D call, TRBD2. The CDR3 is made up of 17 amino acids, end residues included. Germline V gives CDR1 SGHDN, CDR2 FVKESK. The CDR3 sequence: CASSPVGAYSDGYTFGS.

The chain recombines TRBV20-1 with TRBJ2-6; D remains ambiguous. The ends were cut back, 1 base at V and 4 bases at J, with 8 bases in the middle. CDR1 is DFQATT, CDR2 SNEGSKA, per germline (reference sequence). The CDR3 runs 14 residues. The CDR3 region is CSARGAAGANVLTF. The CDR3 region has the DNA TGCAGTGCTAGAGGTGCAGCGGGGGCCAACGTCCTGACTTTC.

This clonotype has ten or more counts. This chain uses TRBV6-5 with TRBJ1-2; TRBD1 might be the D (5 bases). The CDR3 spans 15 residues. The germline V gene encodes CDR1 MNHEY and CDR2 SVGAGI. V lost 5 bases to trimming and J lost 7 bases, with 20 bases between them. The DNA of the CDR3 is TGTGCCAGCAGTCCGCGCCACGAGGGGCAGGTTGGCTACACCTTC. Translating gives CASSPRHEGQVGYTF.

This clonotype was found many times. This rearrangement joins TRBV18 to TRBJ1-2; no firm D call. Trimming stripped 2 bases from V and 5 bases from J, with 15 bases between. The CDR3 is 15 amino acids. Germline V gene sequence: CDR1 KGHSH, CDR2 LQKENI. The CDR3 bases are TGTGCCAGCTCACCAACAATACAGTCCGCATATGGCTACACCTTC. It translates to CASSPTIQSAYGYTF. Looking up the rest from reference TRBV18 and TRBJ1-2 gives the full variable domain: NAGVMQNPRHLVRRRGQEARLRCSPMKGHSHVYWYRQLPEEGLKFMVYLQKENIIDESGMPKERFSAEFPKEGPSILRIQQVVRGDSAAYFCASSPTIQSAYGYTFGSGTRLTVV.

This chain connects TRBV29-1 to TRBJ1-3; 9 bases agree with TRBD1. Looked up from germline, CDR1 is SQVTM and CDR2 is ANQGSEA. J lost 2 bases, V lost 6 bases, and 2 bases had no gene match. The CDR3 has 13 residues. Written as DNA, the CDR3 is TGCAGCGTGCGACAGGGGGCTGGAAACACCATATATTTT. It codes for CSVRQGAGNTIYF.

With regard to this clonotype: This sequence may be a read error, since a much larger clone differs from it by one base. The rearrangement uses TRBV14 and TRBJ2-3; tentatively, D is TRBD2 (6 bases). Germline V gene sequence: CDR1 SGHDN, CDR2 FVKESK. The CDR3 spans 14 residues. With 8 bases removed from V and 2 bases from J, the gap between germline ends came to 14 bases. CDR3 DNA sequence: TGTGCCAGCCAGGCGGAGGGCATCACAGATACGCAGTATTTT. Its translation is CASQAEGITDTQYF.

This clonotype was counted ten times or more. The rearrangement uses TRBV11-2 and TRBJ1-2, with D possibly being TRBD1 (5 bases). V shed 1 base and J shed 4 bases, with 13 bases lying between them. Germline V gene lookup returns CDR1 SGHAT and CDR2 FQNNGV. This CDR3 has 15 residues. In nucleotides, the CDR3 is TGTGCCAGCAGCTTAGGTCTGGGAGGGACCTATGGCTACACCTTC. Translation gives CASSLGLGGTYGYTF.

The chain uses TRBV12-3 or TRBV12-4 and TRBJ1-5; 7 bases are shared with TRBD1. V trimming: 2 bases; J trimming: 14 bases; junction bases outside the gene matches: 15. The CDR3 runs to 15 residues. The CDR3 spells CASSLHQTGEGYEHF. The CDR3 bases are TGTGCCAGCAGTTTACACCAAACAGGGGAGGGCTACGAGCATTTT.

The chain has TRBV13 and TRBJ2-7, with 11 bases lining up with TRBD2. This CDR3 is built from 17 residues. V shed 5 bases and J 3 bases; nucleotides not matched to a gene: 12. The V gene's germline CDR1 is PRHDT and CDR2 FYEKMQ (reference sequence). The CDR3 coding sequence is TGTGCCAGCAGCGAAGAGGGGGTTGGGACTAGCGGCTACGAGCAGTACTTC. Encoded protein: CASSEEGVGTSGYEQYF.